A single sample gave rise to the 22 T cell receptor beta chains below, sequenced in a study of blood T cell repertoires in COVID-19. Clones were read by immunoSEQ multiplex PCR, and TCRdb kept only the in-frame ones, dropping some. The sample includes around 330,000 clones, about 89% of them seen just once. Sequenced input: PBMCs or T cells enriched from blood (not recorded which). The receptors here all came from a woman between 35 and 50 years old who had recovered from COVID-19.

This rearrangement joins TRBV7-2 to TRBJ2-7; D not resolved. Germline V gene sequence: CDR1 SGHTA, CDR2 FQGNSA. The V end was cut by 5 bases, the J end by 3 bases, with 5 bases between. CDR3 length: 11 residues. Written as DNA, the CDR3 is TGTGCCAGCAGCCTGTACTACGAGCAGTACTTC. Protein product: CASSLYYEQYF.

This rearrangement joins TRBV5-1 to TRBJ1-2; 8 nucleotides line up with TRBD1. The CDR3 spans 17 residues. After removal of 4 bases from V and 1 base from J, the junction contained 12 bases not matched to a gene. Germline CDR1 SGHRS, CDR2 YFSETQ. The CDR3 DNA sequence: TGCGCCAGCAGCGATGCCGCAGGGGGCCTTTTTAACTATGGCTACACCTTC. Amino acids: CASSDAAGGLFNYGYTF.

This clone came up once. The rearrangement joins TRBV18 to TRBJ2-2; no clear D gene. Trimming left V 3 bases short and J 0 bases short, with 8 bases between. Per the germline V gene, CDR1 is KGHSH and CDR2 is LQKENI. The CDR3 length is 15 residues. CDR3 nucleotide sequence: TGTGCCAGCTCACCTGGAGATGCGAACACCGGGGAGCTGTTTTTT. Amino acids: CASSPGDANTGELFF.

The chain is built from TRBV3-1 (or the pseudogene TRBV3-2) and TRBJ2-1, with 10 bases identical to TRBD2. The CDR3 has 14 residues. Germline V gene data show CDR1 as LGHDT and CDR2 as YNNKEL (reference sequence). Trimming took 2 bases from V and 6 from J; bases not matched to a gene: 1. CDR3 bases: TGTGCCAGCAGCCAACAGCGGGAGGGCAATGAGCAGTTCTTC. This translates into CASSQQREGNEQFF.

The chain links TRBV27 to TRBJ1-5; unclear D gene. CDR1 is MNHEY and CDR2 is SMNVEV in the germline V gene (reference sequence). The CDR3 sequence is 14 residues long. Trimming removed 6 bases from V and 2 bases from J, with 11 bases in between. The CDR3 bases are TGTGCCAGCAGCATTTCAGAAGGCAATCAGCCCCAGCATTTT. This gives the protein CASSISEGNQPQHF.

The chain employs TRBV5-6 and TRBJ1-1; no clear D gene. The CDR3 spans 15 residues. CDR1 SGHDT and CDR2 YYEEEE come from the germline V gene. Trimming left V 3 bases short and J 2 bases short, with 14 bases between. The CDR3 loop is CASSWPVGGNTEAFF. The CDR3, as DNA: TGTGCCAGCAGCTGGCCTGTGGGAGGTAACACTGAAGCTTTCTTT.

This clone has just one count. The rearrangement links TRBV5-8 to TRBJ2-5; 7 bases align to TRBD1. The length of the CDR3 is 15 residues. Unmatched junction bases numbered 7, after V lost 3 bases and J lost 2 bases. Germline V lookup: CDR1 SGHTS, CDR2 YDEGEE. The CDR3 DNA is TGTGCCAGCAGCTCAGGACAGGCGAAACAAGAGACCCAGTACTTC. Translated, it gives CASSSGQAKQETQYF.

The rearrangement uses TRBV6-2 or TRBV6-3 and TRBJ2-7; D is perhaps TRBD1 (6 bases). Deletions cut 6 bases from V and 3 bases from J, with 30 bases between. The V gene's germline CDR1 is MNHEY and CDR2 SVGEGT. There are 19 residues in the CDR3. The CDR3 nucleotides are TGTGCCAGCAGCCGACCATCGGGTCAGGGGACCCCTATAATCTACGAGCAGTACTTC. As protein: CASSRPSGQGTPIIYEQYF.

A single count supports this clone. The DNA is left out, because the CDR3 cannot be placed on it with certainty; the CDR3 is given as TCRdb lists it. This chain links TRBV19 with TRBJ2-1; the table assigns TRBD2, which was not confirmed against the DNA. Germline V gene data show CDR1 as LNHDA and CDR2 as SQIVND (reference sequence). A total of 14 residues make up the CDR3, ends included. The chain's CDR3 is CASSMGVAGGILFF.

This clone showed up just a few times. This sample also contains other DNA sequences that code for the same CDR3. The genes are TRBV27 and TRBJ2-7, with 13 bases that match TRBD2. CDR1 is MNHEY, CDR2 SMNVEV, per germline (reference sequence). This CDR3 contains 15 residues. J was trimmed by 2 bases and V by 5 bases; bases with no gene match: 3. The CDR3 DNA reads as TGTGCCAGCAGTCCGGGACTAGCGGGAACCTACGAGCAGTACTTC. Protein: CASSPGLAGTYEQYF.

V is TRBV7-9 and J is TRBJ1-3; no firm D call. This CDR3 has 15 residues. The germline gives CDR1 SEHNR, CDR2 FQNEAQ (reference sequence). Trimming shortened V by 4 bases and J by 0 bases, and 10 bases separated the two germline ends. DNA for the CDR3: TGTGCCAGCAGCTCCGACATGCACTCTGGAAACACCATATATTTT. As protein: CASSSDMHSGNTIYF.

This sequence joins TRBV7-2 and TRBJ2-1; 14 bases are shared with TRBD2. The V gene end was trimmed by 1 base and the J gene end by 5 bases; junction bases not matched to a gene: 10. CDR1 is SGHTA, CDR2 FQGNSA, per germline. The CDR3 totals 19 residues. Written as DNA, the CDR3 is TGTGCCAGCAGCTTAGATAGGACTAGCGGGAGGCTCATGGACAATGAGCAGTTCTTC. Translation: CASSLDRTSGRLMDNEQFF.

The chain uses TRBV27 and TRBJ2-7, with TRBD2 identical over 11 bases. The V gene's germline CDR1 is MNHEY and CDR2 SMNVEV (reference sequence). The CDR3 sequence is 18 residues long. V was clipped by 3 bases and J by 4 bases; unmatched bases: 14. The CDR3: CASSFGLAGGTHTYEQYF. The CDR3 DNA is TGTGCCAGCAGTTTCGGGCTAGCGGGAGGAACGCATACGTACGAGCAGTACTTC.

This clone turned up a few times. The J gene is TRBJ1-2, the V gene TRBV29-1, with 12 bases aligning to TRBD1. V shed 6 bases, J shed 7 bases, and the junction held 12 bases outside the gene matches. CDR1 SQVTM and CDR2 ANQGSEA come from the germline V gene. This CDR3 has 15 amino acids. CDR3 sequence: CSVTGTGGEQGGYTF. CDR3 nucleotide sequence: TGCAGCGTCACCGGGACAGGGGGCGAACAGGGTGGCTACACCTTC.

V and J are TRBV4-3 and TRBJ2-7; TRBD2 is a possible D gene (5 bases). Trimming shortened V by 0 bases and J by 2 bases, and 14 bases separated the two germline ends. Germline CDR1 and CDR2: LGHNA and YSLEER. CDR3 length: 16 residues. Here the CDR3 reads CASSQDRETRPYEQYF. The CDR3 DNA is TGCGCCAGCAGCCAAGATAGGGAGACTCGGCCCTACGAGCAGTACTTC.

This chain connects TRBV11-1 to TRBJ2-7; perhaps TRBD2 as D (6 bases). There are 13 residues in the CDR3. The V end lost 3 bases, the J end lost 5 bases, and 11 bases lay between the germline ends. In germline, CDR1 is SGHAT, CDR2 FQDESV (reference sequence). The CDR3 bases are TGTGCCAGCAGCTTCAGAGGAGGGCACGAGCAGTACTTC. Its protein product is CASSFRGGHEQYF.

The rearrangement joins TRBV11-3 to TRBJ2-5; 9 bases are a match to TRBD1. Germline values: CDR1 SGHNT, CDR2 YENEEA. J lost 2 bases, V lost 5 bases, and 3 bases had no gene match. This CDR3 has 14 residues. The CDR3 coding sequence is TGTGCCAGCAGCAAGGACAGGGGACAAGAGACCCAGTACTTC. Translation: CASSKDRGQETQYF.

This chain links TRBV3-1 (or the pseudogene TRBV3-2) with TRBJ2-6, with a possible D match to TRBD1 (6 bases). The CDR3 runs 16 residues. V lost 1 base, J lost 2 bases, and 9 bases lay in between. Germline V CDR1 and CDR2: LGHDT, YNNKEL (reference sequence). This CDR3 reads CASSQAGDPGANVLTF. The CDR3 nucleotides are TGTGCCAGCAGCCAAGCAGGGGATCCTGGGGCCAACGTCCTGACTTTC.

This clone was seen only once. The chain joins TRBV19 to TRBJ2-7, with 7 bases aligning to TRBD1. In germline, CDR1 is LNHDA, CDR2 SQIVND (reference sequence). Trimming took 4 bases from V and 4 from J; bases not matched to a gene: 7. This CDR3 has 14 residues. The CDR3 coding sequence is TGTGCCAGTAGTACGACAGGGTTTGTGTACGAGCAGTACTTC. Amino acid sequence: CASSTTGFVYEQYF.

V is TRBV25-1 and J is TRBJ2-6, with a tentative D call TRBD1 (5 bases). Trimming pared 4 bases from V and 4 bases from J, leaving 8 bases between. Germline CDR1 MGHDK, CDR2 SYGVNS. The CDR3 is made up of 14 amino acids. DNA of the CDR3: TGTGCCAGCAGTGGGGGCGCCGGGGCCAACGTCCTGACTTTC. Amino acid sequence: CASSGGAGANVLTF.

The chain has TRBV4-1 and TRBJ1-2, with D perhaps TRBD1 (5 bases). With 5 bases removed from V and 6 bases from J, the gap between germline ends came to 13 bases. CDR3 length: 13 amino acids. Germline assignment: CDR1 MGHRA and CDR2 YSYEKL. The CDR3 loop reads CASSYREGDGYTF. Written as DNA, the CDR3 is TGCGCCAGCAGCTATAGGGAAGGGGATGGCTACACCTTC.

V usage is TRBV7-5 and J usage is TRBJ1-1; no DNA check was done on the table's D call, TRBD1. TRBV7-5 is flagged as a pseudogene. The CDR3 is 17 amino acids. DNA for the CDR3: TGTGCCAGAAGCTGGGGACAGGGATTCACCCAATCCTTTGAAGCTTTCTTT. It is translated as CARSWGQGFTQSFEAFF.